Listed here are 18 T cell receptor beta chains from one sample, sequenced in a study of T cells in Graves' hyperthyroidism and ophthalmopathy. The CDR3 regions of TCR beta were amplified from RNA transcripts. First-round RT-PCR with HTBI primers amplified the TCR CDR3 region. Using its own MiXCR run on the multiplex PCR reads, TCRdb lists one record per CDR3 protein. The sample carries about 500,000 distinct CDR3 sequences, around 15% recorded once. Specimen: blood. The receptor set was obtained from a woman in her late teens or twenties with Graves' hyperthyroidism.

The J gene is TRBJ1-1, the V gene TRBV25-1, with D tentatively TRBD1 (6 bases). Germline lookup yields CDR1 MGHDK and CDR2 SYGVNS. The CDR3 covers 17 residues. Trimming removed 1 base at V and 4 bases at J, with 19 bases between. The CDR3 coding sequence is TGTGCCAGCAGTGAATTGGACAGCGAACTAGACAGCACTGAAGCTTTCTTT. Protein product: CASSELDSELDSTEAFF.

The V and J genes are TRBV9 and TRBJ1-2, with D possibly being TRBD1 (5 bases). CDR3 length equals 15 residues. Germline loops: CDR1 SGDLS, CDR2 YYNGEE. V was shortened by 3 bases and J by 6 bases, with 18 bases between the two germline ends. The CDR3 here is CASSASRQGGNGYTF. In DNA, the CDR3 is TGTGCCAGCAGCGCTAGCAGGCAGGGAGGAAATGGCTACACCTTC.

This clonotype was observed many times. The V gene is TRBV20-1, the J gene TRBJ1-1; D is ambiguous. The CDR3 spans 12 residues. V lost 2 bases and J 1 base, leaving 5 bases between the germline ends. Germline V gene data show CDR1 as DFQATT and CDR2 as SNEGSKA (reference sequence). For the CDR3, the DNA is TGCAGTGCTAGACCAGGGAACACTGAAGCTTTCTTT. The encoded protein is CSARPGNTEAFF.

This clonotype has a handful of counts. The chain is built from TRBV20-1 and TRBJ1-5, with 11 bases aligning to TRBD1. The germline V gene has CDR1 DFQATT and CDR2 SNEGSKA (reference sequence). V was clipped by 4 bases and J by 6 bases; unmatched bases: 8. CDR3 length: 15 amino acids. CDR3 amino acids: CSATGGQGEGQPQHF. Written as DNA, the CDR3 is TGCAGTGCTACCGGGGGACAGGGGGAGGGTCAGCCCCAGCATTTT.

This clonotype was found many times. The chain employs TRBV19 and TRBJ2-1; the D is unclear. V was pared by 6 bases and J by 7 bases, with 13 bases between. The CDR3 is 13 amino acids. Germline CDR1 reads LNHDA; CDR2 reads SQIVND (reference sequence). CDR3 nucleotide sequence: TGTGCCAGTAGCGGAAGGACGGCTAATGAGCAGTTCTTC. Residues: CASSGRTANEQFF.

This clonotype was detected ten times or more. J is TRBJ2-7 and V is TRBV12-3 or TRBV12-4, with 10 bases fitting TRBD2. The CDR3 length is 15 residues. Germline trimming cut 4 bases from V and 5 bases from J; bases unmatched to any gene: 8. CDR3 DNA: TGTGCCAGCAGTTCCCCGGCTAGCGGGAGTGACGAGCAGTACTTC. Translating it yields CASSSPASGSDEQYF.

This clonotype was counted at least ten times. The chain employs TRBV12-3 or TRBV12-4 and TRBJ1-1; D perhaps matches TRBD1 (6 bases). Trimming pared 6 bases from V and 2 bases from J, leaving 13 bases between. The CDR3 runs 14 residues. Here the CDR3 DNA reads TGTGCCAGCAGCCCCGGACAGTATAACACTGAAGCTTTCTTT. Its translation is CASSPGQYNTEAFF.

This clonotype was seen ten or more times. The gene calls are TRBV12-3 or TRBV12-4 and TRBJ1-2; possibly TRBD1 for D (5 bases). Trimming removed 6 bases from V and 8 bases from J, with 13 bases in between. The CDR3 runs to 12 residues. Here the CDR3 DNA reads TGTGCCAGCAGCCTCTCAGGGAAGGGCTACACCTTC. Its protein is CASSLSGKGYTF.

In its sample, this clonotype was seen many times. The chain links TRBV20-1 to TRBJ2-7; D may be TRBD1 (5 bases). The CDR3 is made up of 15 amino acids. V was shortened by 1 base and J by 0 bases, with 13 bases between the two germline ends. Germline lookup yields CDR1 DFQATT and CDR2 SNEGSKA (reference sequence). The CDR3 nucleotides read TGCAGTGCTAGAGCTTTCACAGGTAGCTCCTACGAGCAGTACTTC. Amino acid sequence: CSARAFTGSSYEQYF.

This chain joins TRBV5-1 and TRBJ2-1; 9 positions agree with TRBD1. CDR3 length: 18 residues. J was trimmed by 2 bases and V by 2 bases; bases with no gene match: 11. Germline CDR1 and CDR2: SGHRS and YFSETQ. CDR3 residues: CASSLSLRDRVTYNEQFF. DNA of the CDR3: TGCGCCAGCAGCTTATCCCTGAGGGACAGGGTAACCTACAATGAGCAGTTCTTC.

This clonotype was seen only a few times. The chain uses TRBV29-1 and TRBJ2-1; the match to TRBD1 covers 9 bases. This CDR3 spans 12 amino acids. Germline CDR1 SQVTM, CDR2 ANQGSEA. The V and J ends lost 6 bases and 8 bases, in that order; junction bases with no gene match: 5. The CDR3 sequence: CSVDRGVDEQFF. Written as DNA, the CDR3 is TGCAGCGTCGACAGGGGGGTCGATGAGCAGTTCTTC.

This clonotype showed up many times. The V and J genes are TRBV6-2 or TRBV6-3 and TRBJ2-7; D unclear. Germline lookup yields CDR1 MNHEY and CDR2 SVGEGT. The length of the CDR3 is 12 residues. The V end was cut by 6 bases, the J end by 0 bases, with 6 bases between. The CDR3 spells CASRDVSYEQYV. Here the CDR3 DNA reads TGTGCCAGCAGGGACGTCTCCTACGAGCAGTACGTC.

Written as DNA, the CDR3 is TGTGCCAGCAGCGAGATGGTAACAGGGGCGTCGAATAACTATGGCTACACCTTC. Its translation is CASSEMVTGASNNYGYTF. The chain joins TRBV4-2 to TRBJ1-2; 7 nucleotides agree with TRBD1. Germline CDR1 reads LGHNA; CDR2 reads YNFKEQ. The J segment lost 1 base and the V segment lost 5 bases, leaving 16 bases of the junction unmatched. The CDR3 loop spans 18 amino acids.

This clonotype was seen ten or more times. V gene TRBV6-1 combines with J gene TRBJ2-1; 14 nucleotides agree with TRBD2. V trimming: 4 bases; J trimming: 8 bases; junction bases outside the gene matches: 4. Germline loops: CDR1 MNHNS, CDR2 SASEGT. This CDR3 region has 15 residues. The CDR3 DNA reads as TGTGCCAGCAGTGGGACTAGCGGGAGGCGGGATGAGCAGTTCTTC. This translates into CASSGTSGRRDEQFF.

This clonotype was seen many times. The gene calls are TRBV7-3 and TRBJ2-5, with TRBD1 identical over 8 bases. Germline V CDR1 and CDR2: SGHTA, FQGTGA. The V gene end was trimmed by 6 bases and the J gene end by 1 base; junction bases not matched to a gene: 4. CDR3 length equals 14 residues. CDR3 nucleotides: TGTGCCAGCAGTTCCGGGACAGGCCAAGAGACCCAGTACTTC. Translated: CASSSGTGQETQYF. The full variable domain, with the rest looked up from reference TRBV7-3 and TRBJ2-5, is GAGVSQTPSNKVTEKGKYVELRCDPISGHTALYWYRQSLGQGPEFLIYFQGTGAADDSGLPNDRFFAVRPEGSVSTLKIQRTERGDSAVYLCASSSGTGQETQYFGPGTRLLVL.

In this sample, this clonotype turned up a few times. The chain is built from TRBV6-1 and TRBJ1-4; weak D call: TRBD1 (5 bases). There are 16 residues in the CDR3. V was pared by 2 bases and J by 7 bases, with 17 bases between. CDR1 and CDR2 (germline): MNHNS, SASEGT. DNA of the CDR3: TGTGCCAGCAGTGAATTCGTTGGGGGTTGGGGTGAAAAACTGTTTTTT. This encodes CASSEFVGGWGEKLFF.

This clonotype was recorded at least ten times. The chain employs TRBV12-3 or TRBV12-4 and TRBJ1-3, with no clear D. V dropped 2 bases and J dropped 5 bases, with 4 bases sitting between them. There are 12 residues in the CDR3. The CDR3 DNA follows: TGTGCCAGCAGTTTACGGCGAAACACCATATATTTT. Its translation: CASSLRRNTIYF.

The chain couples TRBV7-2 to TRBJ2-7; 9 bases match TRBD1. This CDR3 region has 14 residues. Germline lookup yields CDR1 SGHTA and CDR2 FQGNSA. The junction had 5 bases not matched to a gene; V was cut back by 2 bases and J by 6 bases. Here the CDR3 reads CASSLSRQGGEQYF. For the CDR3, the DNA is TGTGCCAGCAGCTTATCCCGACAGGGGGGCGAGCAGTACTTC.